One sample yielded the 23 T cell receptor beta chains listed below, sequenced in a study of tumor and adjacent non-tumor tissue in lung cancer. The template was RNA from unsorted bulk tissue. A modified ARM-PCR protocol with three rounds of nested PCR amplified TCRbeta. TCRdb reprocessed the multiplex PCR reads with MiXCR, giving one entry per CDR3 protein. The table has 70,000 or so distinct CDR3 sequences, about 60% seen once. Input material: lung tumor tissue. These receptor sequences come from a man aged 50-60 years with non-small cell lung cancer.

In regard to this clonotype: At one boundary the junction diverges from the germline segment, which might be a read error. The gene calls are TRBV11-2 and TRBJ1-5; D gene uncertain. The CDR3 is 14 amino acids. The germline V gene encodes CDR1 SGHAT and CDR2 FQNNGV. The CDR3 bases are TGTGCCAGCAACCAAAGGGCAGTCAATCAGCCCCAGCATTTC. Its translation is CASNQRAVNQPQHF.

Concerning this clonotype: A single base separates this from a much larger clone, so it may be a read error. The rearrangement links TRBV4-1 to TRBJ2-6, with D unclear. The CDR3 is 17 amino acids. In germline, CDR1 is MGHRA, CDR2 YSYEKL. The CDR3 is CANSQDFVQAGANVLTF. Written as DNA, the CDR3 is TGCGCCAACAGCCAAGATTTCGTCCAGGCTGGGGCCAACGTCCTGACTTTC.

There are many counts of this clonotype. The chain is built from TRBV6-6 and TRBJ2-7; D unresolved. There are 13 residues in the CDR3. Trimming took off 5 bases at V and 2 bases at J, with 10 bases between the two ends. Germline V gene lookup returns CDR1 MNHNY and CDR2 SVGAGI (reference sequence). CDR3 coding DNA: TGTGCCAGCAGTCATGGGAAAGCCTACGAGCAGTACTTC. Encoded protein: CASSHGKAYEQYF.

This clonotype was observed many times. The chain recombines TRBV20-1 with TRBJ1-6; D is unclear. The V and J ends lost 3 bases and 7 bases respectively, with 7 bases between them. The CDR3 consists of 12 residues. Germline V CDR1 and CDR2: DFQATT, SNEGSKA (reference sequence). The CDR3 reads CSASSVNSPLHF. The CDR3, as DNA: TGCAGTGCTAGTTCCGTAAATTCACCCCTCCACTTT.

This chain joins TRBV7-8 and TRBJ2-7; D may be TRBD1 (5 bases). V dropped 5 bases and J dropped 9 bases, with 14 bases sitting between them. The CDR3 consists of 12 residues. The germline V gene encodes CDR1 SGHVS and CDR2 FQNEAQ. The CDR3 here is CASSQSGFGQYF. The CDR3 DNA reads TGTGCCAGCAGCCAGTCAGGGTTCGGGCAGTACTTC.

At least ten counts were recorded for this clonotype. The rearrangement joins TRBV7-9 to TRBJ1-1; the match to TRBD1 covers 8 bases. The V and J ends lost 5 bases and 8 bases, in that order; junction bases with no gene match: 4. The germline gives CDR1 SEHNR, CDR2 FQNEAQ (reference sequence). This CDR3 comprises 12 residues. CDR3 nucleotide sequence: TGTGCCAGCAGCCCAGGGGGCAGCGAAGCTTTCTTT. It translates to CASSPGGSEAFF.

The V and J genes are TRBV30 and TRBJ2-1; TRBD2 agrees at 8 bases. Germline CDR1 and CDR2: GTSNPN and SVGIG (reference sequence). V lost 5 bases, J lost 6 bases, and 12 bases stayed unmatched. There are 15 residues in the CDR3. CDR3 coding DNA: TGTGCCTGGGCCTATTTGGCCGGGGGGGGCAATGAGCAGTTCTTC. Translated: CAWAYLAGGGNEQFF.

In its sample, this clonotype ranks as medium-sized. J is TRBJ1-5 and V is TRBV29-1; tentative D call: TRBD1 (6 bases). Germline lookup yields CDR1 SQVTM and CDR2 ANQGSEA. The CDR3 totals 12 residues. The ends were cut back, 0 bases at V and 6 bases at J, with 6 bases in the middle. The CDR3 loop is CSVEEQGQPQHF. CDR3 nucleotides: TGCAGCGTTGAAGAACAGGGTCAGCCCCAGCATTTT.

J is TRBJ2-1 and V is TRBV5-1; TRBD2 matches 13 bases. The V and J ends lost 6 bases and 7 bases, in that order; junction bases with no gene match: 4. Germline loops: CDR1 SGHRS, CDR2 YFSETQ. This CDR3 is 14 amino acids long. The CDR3, as DNA: TGCGCCAGCAACGGACTAGCGGGAGTAAATGAGCAGTTCTTC. Amino acids: CASNGLAGVNEQFF.

Concerning this clonotype: This could be a read error, since a much larger clone is one nucleotide away. The rearrangement joins TRBV6-6 to TRBJ2-7, with D perhaps matching TRBD1 (6 bases). The CDR3 runs to 15 residues. Germline-derived CDR1 and CDR2 are MNHNY and SVGAGI (reference sequence). The CDR3 protein is CACSRADRAYYEQYF. The DNA for the CDR3 is TGTGCCTGCAGTAGGGCGGACAGAGCATACTACGAGCAGTACTTC.

This clonotype appeared a single time. V usage is TRBV5-1 and J usage is TRBJ2-2, with D possibly TRBD1 on 6 matching bases. Germline CDR1 reads SGHRS; CDR2 reads YFSETQ. CDR3 size: 15 residues. V lost 10 bases and J 4 bases, leaving 20 bases between the germline ends. In DNA, the CDR3 is TGCGCCGGCAAGAGGGGGACCGATTCCACCGGGGAGCTGTTTTTT. Translated: CAGKRGTDSTGELFF. The full variable domain, its missing parts supplied by reference TRBV5-1 and TRBJ2-2, is KAGVTQTPRYLIKTRGQQVTLSCSPISGHRSVSWYQQTPGQGLQFLFEYFSETQRNKGNFPGRFSGRQFSNSRSEMNVSTLELGDSALYLCAGKRGTDSTGELFFGEGSRLTVL.

Comment on this clonotype: At one of its ends the junction is not consistent with the germline gene, which may arise from a read error. CDR3 DNA sequence: TGCGTCAGCAGCCAACAAGGGACAAGGGGTACAGATACGCAGTATTTT. Translating gives CVSSQQGTRGTDTQYF. V and J are TRBV4-1 and TRBJ2-3; maybe TRBD1 (6 bases). The CDR3 length is 16 residues. Germline values: CDR1 MGHRA, CDR2 YSYEKL.

On this clonotype: The junction shows a germline mismatch at one end, possibly a read error. The chain links TRBV20-1 to TRBJ2-5, with 9 bases fitting TRBD2. CDR1 is DFQATT and CDR2 is SNEGSKA in the germline V gene (reference sequence). The CDR3 extends over 15 amino acids. This CDR3 is CSASTSGGTEEAHYF. For the CDR3, the DNA is TGCAGTGCCAGTACCAGCGGGGGGACTGAAGAGGCCCATTACTTC.

A remark on this clonotype: One end of the junction is discordant with germline, which a read error may explain. The rearrangement links TRBV11-2 to TRBJ2-3; possibly TRBD1 or TRBD2 for D (5 bases each). The CDR3 is 16 residues long. Germline V gives CDR1 SGHAT, CDR2 FQNNGV. The CDR3 here is CASSLGGLFSRDTQYF. The CDR3 nucleotides read TGTGCCAGCAGCTTAGGGGGGTTATTCAGCAGAGATACGCAGTATTTT. The variable domain in full, with the rest retrieved from reference TRBV11-2 and TRBJ2-3, is EAGVAQSPRYKIIEKRQSVAFWCNPISGHATLYWYQQILGQGPKLLIQFQNNGVVDDSQLPKDRFSAERLKGVDSTLKIQPAKLEDSAVYLCASSLGGLFSRDTQYFGPGTRLTVL.

Note on this clonotype: One end of the junction fails to match germline, which may point to a read error. The rearrangement links TRBV6-1 to TRBJ2-3; 12 nucleotides line up with TRBD2. The length of the CDR3 is 16 residues. Germline-derived CDR1 and CDR2 are MNHNS and SASEGT. The CDR3 region is CASSEASGGATYTQYF. The CDR3 DNA is TGCGCCAGCAGTGAAGCTAGCGGGGGGGCCACATATACGCAGTATTTT.

In its sample, this clonotype was seen many times. The V call is TRBV6-1, the J call TRBJ2-1, with 8 bases lining up with TRBD1. Germline V gene lookup returns CDR1 MNHNS and CDR2 SASEGT. CDR3 length: 14 amino acids. Trimming removed 6 bases from V and 8 bases from J; junction bases left unmatched: 9. The CDR3 DNA reads TGTGCCAGCAGAAGACAGGGGCCCGAGGATGAGCAGTTCTTC. Amino acids: CASRRQGPEDEQFF.

CDR3 region: CSARGGQVADQPQHF. CDR3 bases: TGCAGTGCTAGGGGGGGACAGGTAGCAGATCAGCCCCAGCATTTT. The chain has TRBV20-1 and TRBJ1-5, with TRBD1 matching 8 bases. Germline CDR1 is DFQATT and CDR2 is SNEGSKA (reference sequence). This CDR3 has 15 residues. With 3 bases clipped from V and 5 bases from J, the junction kept 9 bases outside the gene matches.

This clonotype has ten or more counts. The chain links TRBV7-8 to TRBJ2-5; the D is unclear. V was trimmed by 6 bases and J by 1 base, leaving 6 bases between them. CDR3 length: 12 residues. In germline, CDR1 is SGHVS, CDR2 FQNEAQ. For the CDR3, the DNA is TGTGCCAGCAGGGCGGTCCAAGAGACCCAGTACTTC. The encoded protein is CASRAVQETQYF.

Regarding this clonotype: A much larger clone lies a single base off, so this may be a read error. The chain has TRBV25-1 and TRBJ2-4; no clear D gene. CDR1 is MGHDK, CDR2 SYGVNS, per germline. Between the trimmed V and J ends, which lost 5 bases and 9 bases, there was a span of 20 bases. CDR3 length: 15 residues. Here the CDR3 reads CASSKSYPPDSIQYF. The CDR3, as DNA: TGTGCCAGCAGTAAATCCTACCCCCCGGATAGCATTCAGTACTTC.

For this clonotype: The conserved phenylalanine or tryptophan is not found at the CDR3 terminus, so this likely reflects a read error. The chain joins TRBV19 to TRBJ2-5; D might be TRBD1 or TRBD2, each matching 6 bases. The V gene lost 0 bases and the J gene lost 8 bases, with 19 bases spanning the gap. Per the germline V gene, CDR1 is LNHDA and CDR2 is SQIVND (reference sequence). The CDR3 has 16 residues. As DNA, the CDR3 is TGTGCCAGTAGTATAGAGCCGGGTCCCGGGGGCGAAACCCAGTACCTC. This sequence encodes CASSIEPGPGGETQYL.

This clonotype was seen a few times. This chain joins TRBV20-1 and TRBJ2-1, with D possibly TRBD2 on 5 matching bases. The V end was cut by 1 base, the J end by 5 bases, with 18 bases between. Germline assignment: CDR1 DFQATT and CDR2 SNEGSKA (reference sequence). The CDR3 is 16 residues long. In DNA, the CDR3 is TGCAGTGCTAGAGGCTATAAGCGGAATCTTAACAATGAGCAGTTCTTC. Translated, it gives CSARGYKRNLNNEQFF.

V gene TRBV11-2 combines with J gene TRBJ1-1; D gene uncertain. Germline CDR1 and CDR2: SGHAT and FQNNGV. The CDR3 sequence is 15 residues long. With 3 bases removed from V and 1 base from J, the gap between germline ends came to 12 bases. The CDR3 DNA reads TGTGCCAGCAGCTTTGGTGGTGGGAAGAACACTGAAGCTTTCTTT. This sequence encodes CASSFGGGKNTEAFF.

Concerning this clonotype itself: One junction end does not reproduce the germline sequence, and a read error may be involved. This chain connects TRBV6-5 to TRBJ2-7; 9 bases match TRBD1. The germline V gene has CDR1 MNHEY and CDR2 SVGAGI. The CDR3 has 15 amino acids. The CDR3 sequence: CPSSYTRDRAHERYF. The CDR3 DNA reads TGTCCCAGCAGTTACACGAGGGACAGGGCCCACGAGCGGTACTTC.